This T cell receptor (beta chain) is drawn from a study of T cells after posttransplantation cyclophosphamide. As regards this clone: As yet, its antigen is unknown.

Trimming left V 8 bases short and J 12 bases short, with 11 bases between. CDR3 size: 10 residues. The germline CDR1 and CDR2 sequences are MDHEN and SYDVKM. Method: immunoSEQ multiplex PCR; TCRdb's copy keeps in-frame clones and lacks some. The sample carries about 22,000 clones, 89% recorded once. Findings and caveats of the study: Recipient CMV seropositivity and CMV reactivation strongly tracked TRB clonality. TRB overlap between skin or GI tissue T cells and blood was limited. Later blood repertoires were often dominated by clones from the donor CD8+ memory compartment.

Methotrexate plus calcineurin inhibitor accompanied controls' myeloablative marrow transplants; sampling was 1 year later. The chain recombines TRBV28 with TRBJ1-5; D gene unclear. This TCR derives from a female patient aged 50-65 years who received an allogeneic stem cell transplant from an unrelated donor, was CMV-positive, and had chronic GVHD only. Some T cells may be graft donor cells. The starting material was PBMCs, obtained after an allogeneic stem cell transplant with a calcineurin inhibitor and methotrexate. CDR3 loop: CASGSRIQHF. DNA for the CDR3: TGTGCCAGCGGGAGTCGAATCCAGCATTTT.